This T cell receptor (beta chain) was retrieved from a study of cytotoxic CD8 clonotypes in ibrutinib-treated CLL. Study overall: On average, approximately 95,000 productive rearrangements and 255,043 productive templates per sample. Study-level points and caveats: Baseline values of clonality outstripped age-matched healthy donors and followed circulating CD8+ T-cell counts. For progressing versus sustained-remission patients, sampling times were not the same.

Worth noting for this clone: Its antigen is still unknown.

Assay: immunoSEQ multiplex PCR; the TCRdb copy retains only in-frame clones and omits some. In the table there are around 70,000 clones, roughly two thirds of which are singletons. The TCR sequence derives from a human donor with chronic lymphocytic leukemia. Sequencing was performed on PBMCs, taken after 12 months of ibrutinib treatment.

CDR3 region: CASSESRQEYGYTF. CDR3 nucleotides: TGTGCCAGCAGTGAAAGTCGACAGGAATATGGCTACACCTTC. The J gene is TRBJ1-2, the V gene TRBV2; TRBD1 might be the D (6 bases). Deletions cut 2 bases from V and 5 bases from J, with 12 bases between. Germline loops: CDR1 SNHLY, CDR2 FYNNEI. CDR3 length: 14 residues.